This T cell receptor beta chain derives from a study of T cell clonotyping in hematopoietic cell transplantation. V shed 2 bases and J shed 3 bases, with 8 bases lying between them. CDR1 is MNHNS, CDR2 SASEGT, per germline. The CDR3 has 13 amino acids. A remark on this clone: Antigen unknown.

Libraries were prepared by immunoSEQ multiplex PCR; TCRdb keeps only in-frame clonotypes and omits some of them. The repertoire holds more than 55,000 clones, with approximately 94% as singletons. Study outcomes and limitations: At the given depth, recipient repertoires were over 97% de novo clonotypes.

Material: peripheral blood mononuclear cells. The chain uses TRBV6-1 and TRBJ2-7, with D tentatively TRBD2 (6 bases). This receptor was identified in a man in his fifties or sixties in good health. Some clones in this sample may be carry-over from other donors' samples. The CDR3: CASSERGNYEQYF. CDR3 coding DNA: TGTGCCAGCAGTGAACGGGGGAACTACGAGCAGTACTTC.